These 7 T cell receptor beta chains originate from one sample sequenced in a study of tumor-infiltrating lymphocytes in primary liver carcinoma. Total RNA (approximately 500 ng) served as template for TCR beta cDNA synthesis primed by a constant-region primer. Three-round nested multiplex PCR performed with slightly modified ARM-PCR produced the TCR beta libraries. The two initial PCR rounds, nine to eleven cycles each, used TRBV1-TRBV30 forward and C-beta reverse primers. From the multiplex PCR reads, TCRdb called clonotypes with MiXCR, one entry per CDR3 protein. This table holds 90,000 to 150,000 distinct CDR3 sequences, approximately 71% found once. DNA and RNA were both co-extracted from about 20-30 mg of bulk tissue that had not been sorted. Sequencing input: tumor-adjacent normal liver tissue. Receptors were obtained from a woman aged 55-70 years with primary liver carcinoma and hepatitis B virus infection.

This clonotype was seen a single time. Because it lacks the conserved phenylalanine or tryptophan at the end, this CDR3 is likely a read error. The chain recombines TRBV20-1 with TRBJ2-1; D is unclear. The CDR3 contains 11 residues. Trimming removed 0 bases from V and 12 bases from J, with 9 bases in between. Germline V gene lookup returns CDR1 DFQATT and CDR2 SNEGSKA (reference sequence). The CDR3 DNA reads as TGCAGTGCTAGAGATCGGCACATGCAGTTCTGC. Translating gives CSARDRHMQFC.

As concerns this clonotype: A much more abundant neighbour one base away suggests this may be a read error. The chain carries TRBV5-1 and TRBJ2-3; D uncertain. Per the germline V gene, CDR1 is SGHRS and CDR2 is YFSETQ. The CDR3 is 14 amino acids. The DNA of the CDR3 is TGCACCAGCAGCTTGAGCCAGAGCACAGATACGCAGTATTTT. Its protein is CTSSLSQSTDTQYF.

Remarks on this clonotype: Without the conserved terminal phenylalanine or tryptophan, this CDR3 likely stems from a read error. The CDR3 nucleotides are TGTGCCAGCAGTTACTCGATGTTGGCGGGGGGTAATGAGCAGTTCTCC. Translated: CASSYSMLAGGNEQFS. V gene TRBV6-2 or TRBV6-3 combines with J gene TRBJ2-1, with 8 bases aligning to TRBD2. The CDR3 length is 16 residues. Germline-derived CDR1 and CDR2 are MNHEY and SVGEGT. With V trimmed by 0 bases and J by 7 bases, 8 bases remained unmatched.

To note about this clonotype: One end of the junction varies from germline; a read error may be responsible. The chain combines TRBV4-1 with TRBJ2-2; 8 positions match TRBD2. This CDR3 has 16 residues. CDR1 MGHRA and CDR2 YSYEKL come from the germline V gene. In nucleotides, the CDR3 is TGCACCAGCAGCCAAGCCGGGACTAGAATTGGCGGAGAGCTGTTTTTT. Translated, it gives CTSSQAGTRIGGELFF.

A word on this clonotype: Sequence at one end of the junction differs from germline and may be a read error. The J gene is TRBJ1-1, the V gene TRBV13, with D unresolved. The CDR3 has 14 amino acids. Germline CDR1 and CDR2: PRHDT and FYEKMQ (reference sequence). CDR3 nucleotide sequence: TGTGCCAGTAGCTTTGAGCAGCCGAACACTGAAGCTTTCTTT. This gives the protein CASSFEQPNTEAFF.

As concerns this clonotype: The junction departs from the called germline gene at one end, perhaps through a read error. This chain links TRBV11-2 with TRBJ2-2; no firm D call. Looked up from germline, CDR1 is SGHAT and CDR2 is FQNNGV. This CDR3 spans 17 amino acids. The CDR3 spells CASSCQAWSVVTGELFF. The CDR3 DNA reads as TGTGCCAGTAGCTGTCAAGCGTGGTCTGTAGTCACCGGGGAGCTGTTTTTT.

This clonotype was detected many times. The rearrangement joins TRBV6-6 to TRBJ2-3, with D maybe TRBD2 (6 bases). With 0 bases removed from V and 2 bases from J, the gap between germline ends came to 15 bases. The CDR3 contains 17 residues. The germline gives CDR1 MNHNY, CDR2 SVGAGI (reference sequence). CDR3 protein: CASSYSFGSGSTDTQYF. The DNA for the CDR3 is TGTGCCAGCAGTTACTCTTTTGGCAGCGGGTCCACAGATACGCAGTATTTT.